The 27 T cell receptor beta chains below come from one sample, sequenced in a study of blood T cell dynamics during melanoma immunotherapy. Time point reported: week 3, after first cycle of checkpoint inhibitor. Assay used: immunoSEQ multiplex PCR; TCRdb lists only in-frame clones, some missing. The profile shows fewer than 20,000 clones, 94% of them singletons. The sample here was effector memory CD8+ T cells from blood, taken from a patient treated with checkpoint blockade. These receptors originate from a human donor with melanoma.

The chain couples TRBV7-6 to TRBJ2-7, with 14 bases aligning to TRBD2. The CDR3 loop spans 18 amino acids. Germline CDR1 and CDR2: SGHVS and FNYEAQ. V shed 2 bases, J shed 6 bases, and the junction held 12 bases outside the gene matches. CDR3 in DNA: TGTGCCAGCAGCTTATTCTACCCGACTAGCGGGGGGGCGAGCGAGCAGTACTTC. Encoded protein: CASSLFYPTSGGASEQYF.

The V call is TRBV6-5, the J call TRBJ2-7; TRBD1 matches 10 bases. Germline lookup yields CDR1 MNHEY and CDR2 SVGAGI. CDR3 length: 14 residues. J was trimmed by 5 bases and V by 5 bases; bases with no gene match: 6. This chain's CDR3 is CASSRQGAKDEQYF. CDR3 coding DNA: TGTGCCAGCAGTAGACAGGGGGCGAAGGACGAGCAGTACTTC.

This sequence joins TRBV9 and TRBJ2-5; 13 bases are a match to TRBD2. TRBJ2-7 matches the DNA end more closely, so the J call is doubtful. The CDR3 extends over 19 amino acids. Per germline, CDR1 SGDLS and CDR2 YYNGEE. CDR3 bases: TGTGCCAGCAGCCCAGGGACTGGCGGGACTAGCGGGATGTCCTACGAGCAGTACTTC. Its translation: CASSPGTGGTSGMSYEQYF.

This rearrangement joins TRBV14 to TRBJ2-1, with TRBD2 matching over 11 bases. V trimming: 8 bases; J trimming: 6 bases; junction bases outside the gene matches: 9. This CDR3 region has 15 residues. The germline gives CDR1 SGHDN, CDR2 FVKESK. The CDR3 DNA is TGTGCCAGCGGAGTAGCGGGAGGGCCTCCCAATGAGCAGTTCTTC. Amino acid sequence: CASGVAGGPPNEQFF.

V usage is TRBV6-1 and J usage is TRBJ2-7; TRBD1 aligns across 7 bases. V shed 6 bases, J shed 0 bases, and the junction held 8 bases outside the gene matches. This CDR3 has 15 residues. Looked up from germline, CDR1 is MNHNS and CDR2 is SASEGT. The CDR3 DNA reads as TGTGCCAGCAGCCCGACGGACAGGAGCTCCTACGAGCAGTACTTC. Protein: CASSPTDRSSYEQYF.

The rearrangement uses TRBV28 and TRBJ1-1; possibly TRBD1 for D (5 bases). The length of the CDR3 is 14 residues. V dropped 6 bases and J dropped 4 bases, with 15 bases sitting between them. CDR1 MDHEN and CDR2 SYDVKM come from the germline V gene. CDR3: CASRKRRDPTEAFF. The CDR3 nucleotides are TGTGCCAGCAGGAAACGAAGGGACCCCACTGAAGCTTTCTTT.

This clone has a single count. The rearrangement links TRBV27 to TRBJ2-5, with D tentatively TRBD2 (5 bases). V gave up 1 base and J gave up 5 bases, with 8 bases separating them. The germline V gene has CDR1 MNHEY and CDR2 SMNVEV (reference sequence). This CDR3 is 13 amino acids long. CDR3 in amino acids: CASSLLGEETQYF. DNA for the CDR3: TGTGCCAGCAGTTTATTGGGAGAGGAGACCCAGTACTTC.

The gene calls are TRBV11-3 and TRBJ2-1, with 8 bases fitting TRBD2. J lost 2 bases, V lost 4 bases, and 4 bases had no gene match. CDR3 size: 15 residues. CDR1 is SGHNT and CDR2 is YENEEA in the germline V gene. The CDR3 DNA reads as TGTGCCAGCAGCTCTTCGGGAGGGACCTACAATGAGCAGTTCTTC. As protein: CASSSSGGTYNEQFF.

The chain couples TRBV27 to TRBJ2-7, with 11 positions matching TRBD2. The J segment lost 3 bases and the V segment lost 7 bases, leaving 8 bases of the junction unmatched. The CDR3 is 15 amino acids. In germline, CDR1 is MNHEY, CDR2 SMNVEV (reference sequence). As DNA, the CDR3 is TGTGCCAGCAAACCCGGGACTAGCGGCTACTACGAGCAGTACTTC. Amino acids: CASKPGTSGYYEQYF.

This clone was found once. This chain uses TRBV28 with TRBJ2-7; D gene unclear. CDR1 and CDR2 from the germline V gene are MDHEN and SYDVKM. The CDR3 is made up of 12 amino acids. The germline V and J ends were trimmed by 6 bases and 0 bases, with 6 bases remaining between them. The CDR3 reads CASSPPSYEQYF. In nucleotides, the CDR3 is TGTGCCAGCAGCCCCCCCTCCTACGAGCAGTACTTC.

The chain has TRBV4-1 and TRBJ2-7; 8 positions match TRBD1. The V and J ends lost 3 bases and 3 bases, in that order; junction bases with no gene match: 4. Germline CDR1 and CDR2: MGHRA and YSYEKL. This CDR3 is built from 14 residues. CDR3 region: CASSQPDRVYEQYF. As DNA, the CDR3 is TGCGCCAGCAGCCAGCCGGACAGGGTCTACGAGCAGTACTTC.

CDR3 sequence: CSVDDSPYGYTF. The DNA for the CDR3 is TGCAGCGTAGATGACAGCCCCTATGGCTACACCTTC. The gene calls are TRBV29-1 and TRBJ1-2; a weak D match, TRBD1 (5 bases). The germline V gene has CDR1 SQVTM and CDR2 ANQGSEA. V was shortened by 6 bases and J by 4 bases, with 12 bases between the two germline ends. The length of the CDR3 is 12 residues. The full variable domain, its missing parts supplied by reference TRBV29-1 and TRBJ1-2, is SAVISQKPSRDICQRGTSLTIQCQVDSQVTMMFWYRQQPGQSLTLIATANQGSEATYESGFVIDKFPISRPNLTFSTLTVSNMSPEDSSIYLCSVDDSPYGYTFGSGTRLTVV.

This chain connects TRBV2 to TRBJ2-7; D gene unclear. V was shortened by 1 base and J by 7 bases, with 8 bases between the two germline ends. The CDR3 runs to 12 residues. Germline V gene lookup returns CDR1 SNHLY and CDR2 FYNNEI. The CDR3: CASSEVYREQYF. CDR3 DNA sequence: TGTGCCAGCAGTGAAGTGTATCGGGAGCAGTACTTC.

This clone has a single count. The chain carries TRBV27 and TRBJ1-6; maybe TRBD1 (5 bases). Germline V lookup: CDR1 MNHEY, CDR2 SMNVEV (reference sequence). The CDR3 length is 16 residues. Trimming left V 9 bases short and J 0 bases short, with 15 bases between. The CDR3 spells CASSRGMSSYNSPLHF. The CDR3 coding sequence is TGTGCCAGTTCACGGGGGATGAGCTCCTATAATTCACCCCTCCACTTT.

The chain combines TRBV27 with TRBJ2-3; possibly TRBD2 for D (6 bases). V was pared by 3 bases and J by 0 bases, with 13 bases between. The germline V gene has CDR1 MNHEY and CDR2 SMNVEV (reference sequence). The CDR3 runs to 16 residues. As DNA, the CDR3 is TGTGCCAGCAGTTTCTACGTAGCGGCTAGCACAGATACGCAGTATTTT. This gives the protein CASSFYVAASTDTQYF.

The rearrangement uses TRBV5-4 and TRBJ1-1, with D perhaps matching TRBD1 (5 bases). Trimming left V 4 bases short and J 0 bases short, with 19 bases between. Per the germline V gene, CDR1 is SGHNT and CDR2 is YYREEE (reference sequence). The CDR3 loop spans 17 amino acids. CDR3 bases: TGTGCCAGCAGCCCTAGGGTCAGGGTAGACCTGAACACTGAAGCTTTCTTT. Amino acid sequence: CASSPRVRVDLNTEAFF.

The chain couples TRBV6-5 to TRBJ2-2; D might be TRBD1 or TRBD2, each matching 6 bases. The CDR3 is 14 residues long. Germline values: CDR1 MNHEY, CDR2 SVGAGI. With 8 bases removed from V and 2 bases from J, the gap between germline ends came to 12 bases. The CDR3 bases are TGTGCCAGCGAATCGGGGGCCAACACCGGGGAGCTGTTTTTT. It encodes CASESGANTGELFF.

This chain connects TRBV19 to TRBJ1-4; 7 bases agree with TRBD1. This CDR3 comprises 17 residues. The trim removed 3 bases at V and 2 bases at J, leaving 9 bases unmatched. Germline values: CDR1 LNHDA, CDR2 SQIVND (reference sequence). CDR3 residues: CASSIVGPRGTNEKLFF. The CDR3 DNA reads TGTGCCAGTAGTATCGTGGGGCCCAGGGGGACTAATGAAAAACTGTTTTTT.

The chain is built from TRBV27 and TRBJ1-1, with D possibly matching TRBD1 (5 bases). The ends were cut back, 6 bases at V and 1 base at J, with 9 bases in the middle. Germline V gene lookup returns CDR1 MNHEY and CDR2 SMNVEV (reference sequence). CDR3 length: 13 residues. CDR3 nucleotides: TGTGCCAGCAGACCTACAGGGAACACTGAAGCTTTCTTT. This translates into CASRPTGNTEAFF.

The genes are TRBV6-4 and TRBJ2-1, with TRBD1 matching over 10 bases. The germline V gene has CDR1 MRHNA and CDR2 SNTAGT. The CDR3 runs 15 residues. With 6 bases clipped from V and 7 bases from J, the junction kept 9 bases outside the gene matches. In DNA, the CDR3 is TGTGCCAGCAGCCTCGACAGGGGGCGCAAAAATGAGCAGTTCTTC. Protein sequence: CASSLDRGRKNEQFF.

The DNA for the CDR3 is TGTGCCAGCAGTCATGCTGAGAACACTGAAGCTTTCTTT. This sequence encodes CASSHAENTEAFF. V and J are TRBV2 and TRBJ1-1; D unresolved. CDR3 length equals 13 residues. V gave up 5 bases and J gave up 1 base, with 8 bases separating them. Germline CDR1 reads SNHLY; CDR2 reads FYNNEI.

The chain uses TRBV28 and TRBJ2-2, with unresolved D. Trimming stripped 6 bases from V and 3 bases from J, with 14 bases between. CDR1 MDHEN and CDR2 SYDVKM come from the germline V gene. CDR3 length: 15 amino acids. Here the CDR3 DNA reads TGTGCCAGCAGCCTTAAAGGTCTATACACCGGGGAGCTGTTTTTT. Encoded protein: CASSLKGLYTGELFF. The entire variable domain, with the rest obtained from reference TRBV28 and TRBJ2-2, is as follows: DVKVTQSSRYLVKRTGEKVFLECVQDMDHENMFWYRQDPGLGLRLIYFSYDVKMKEKGDIPEGYSVSREKKERFSLILESASTNQTSMYLCASSLKGLYTGELFFGEGSRLTVL.

The genes are TRBV4-1 and TRBJ1-5; 8 bases line up with TRBD1. V trimming: 4 bases; J trimming: 0 bases; junction bases outside the gene matches: 2. The CDR3 is made up of 15 amino acids. CDR1 and CDR2 (germline): MGHRA, YSYEKL. In nucleotides, the CDR3 is TGCGCCAGCAGCCTGGGACAGGCTAGCAATCAGCCCCAGCATTTT. Encoded protein: CASSLGQASNQPQHF.

This chain links TRBV10-3 with TRBJ1-3; possible D gene TRBD1, 6 bases. V lost 3 bases, J lost 2 bases, and 11 bases lay in between. Germline lookup yields CDR1 ENHRY and CDR2 SYGVKD. The CDR3 has 15 amino acids. The CDR3 region is CAISDWTETGNTIYF. The CDR3 region has the DNA TGTGCCATCAGTGACTGGACAGAGACTGGAAACACCATATATTTT.

This chain uses TRBV6-1 with TRBJ2-1; no reliable D call. V was cut by 3 bases and J by 4 bases, with 7 bases left in between. The CDR3 totals 13 residues. Germline V lookup: CDR1 MNHNS, CDR2 SASEGT. The CDR3 nucleotides read TGTGCCAGCAGTGACGGCCGATACAATGAGCAGTTCTTC. As protein: CASSDGRYNEQFF.

V gene TRBV13 combines with J gene TRBJ2-7; the D call may be TRBD1 or TRBD2 (5 bases each). Trimming cost V 0 bases and J 10 bases, with 10 bases left between them. In germline, CDR1 is PRHDT, CDR2 FYEKMQ (reference sequence). The CDR3 sequence is 12 residues long. CDR3 amino acids: CASSLGSGPQYF. The CDR3 nucleotides read TGTGCCAGCAGCTTAGGCTCGGGGCCCCAGTACTTC. The full variable domain, with the rest looked up from reference TRBV13 and TRBJ2-7, is AAGVIQSPRHLIKEKRETATLKCYPIPRHDTVYWYQQGPGQDPQFLISFYEKMQSDKGSIPDRFSAQQFSDYHSELNMSSLELGDSALYFCASSLGSGPQYFGPGTRLTVT.

This CDR3 is CATSPRGFTDTQYF. CDR3 DNA: TGTGCCACCAGCCCCAGGGGGTTCACAGATACGCAGTATTTT. The chain combines TRBV15 with TRBJ2-3, with 7 bases that match TRBD1. Per the germline V gene, CDR1 is LNHNV and CDR2 is YYDKDF (reference sequence). The CDR3 is 14 amino acids. After removal of 5 bases from V and 2 bases from J, the junction contained 4 bases not matched to a gene.